The 15 T cell receptor beta chains below come from one sample, sequenced in a study of blood T cell repertoires in COVID-19. Data came from immunoSEQ multiplex PCR; TCRdb stores just in-frame clones and leaves some out. The table has approximately 140,000 clones, 84% seen once. Sequenced sample: peripheral blood. These receptors were obtained from a woman older than 75 with acute or convalescent COVID-19.

The V call is TRBV5-1, the J call TRBJ2-3; TRBD1 aligns across 7 bases. The germline V gene encodes CDR1 SGHRS and CDR2 YFSETQ. With 0 bases clipped from V and 11 bases from J, the junction kept 9 bases outside the gene matches. This CDR3 is built from 14 residues. CDR3 DNA sequence: TGCGCCAGCAGCTTGGCCGGGGACAGCGGTGGGCAGTATTTT. Translated: CASSLAGDSGGQYF.

The gene calls are TRBV7-2 and TRBJ2-4; weak D call: TRBD1 (6 bases). Germline CDR1 and CDR2: SGHTA and FQGNSA. With 3 bases removed from V and 3 bases from J, the gap between germline ends came to 12 bases. This CDR3 is 15 amino acids long. CDR3 amino acids: CASSFSTGVKNIQYF. In DNA form, the CDR3 reads TGTGCCAGCAGCTTCTCGACAGGAGTCAAAAACATTCAGTACTTC.

J is TRBJ2-7 and V is TRBV27; D might be TRBD2 (5 bases). This CDR3 spans 12 amino acids. Germline CDR1 and CDR2: MNHEY and SMNVEV (reference sequence). V was shortened by 6 bases and J by 4 bases, with 10 bases between the two germline ends. CDR3 sequence (DNA): TGTGCCAGCAGGGGAGCGGCGTACGAGCAGTACTTC. Protein sequence: CASRGAAYEQYF.

V and J are TRBV19 and TRBJ1-4; D uncertain. Germline assignment: CDR1 LNHDA and CDR2 SQIVND (reference sequence). CDR3 size: 13 residues. Trimming stripped 4 bases from V and 0 bases from J, with 3 bases between. For the CDR3, the DNA is TGTGCCAGTAGTACCACAACTAATGAAAAACTGTTTTTT. Its translation is CASSTTTNEKLFF.

The chain uses TRBV9 and TRBJ1-3; the D is unclear. This CDR3 has 15 amino acids. Per the germline V gene, CDR1 is SGDLS and CDR2 is YYNGEE. The V end lost 4 bases, the J end lost 1 base, and 12 bases lay between the germline ends. CDR3 nucleotides: TGTGCCAGCAGCAACCGGGGAGAATCTGGAAACACCATATATTTT. Residues: CASSNRGESGNTIYF.

Written as DNA, the CDR3 is TGTGCCAGCAGCCAACAAAGGACTAGCGGCGACTACAATGAGCAGTTCTTC. Translating gives CASSQQRTSGDYNEQFF. The chain recombines TRBV16 with TRBJ2-1; TRBD2 agrees at 10 bases. The ends lost 2 bases at V and 3 bases at J; junction bases unmatched: 7. Germline V gives CDR1 KGHSY, CDR2 FQNENV. The CDR3 sequence is 17 residues long.

This clone is a singleton in its sample. The rearrangement uses TRBV6-5 and TRBJ2-7, with D possibly TRBD1 on 6 matching bases. Trimming shortened V by 6 bases and J by 2 bases, and 14 bases separated the two germline ends. Germline V CDR1 and CDR2: MNHEY, SVGAGI. The CDR3 covers 14 residues. CDR3 loop: CASRVSRDTYEQYF. DNA for the CDR3: TGTGCCAGCAGGGTTTCCCGGGACACCTACGAGCAGTACTTC.

CDR3 coding DNA: TGTGCCAGTAGTACTCAACAGGGATCTCAGCCCCAGCATTTT. Encoded protein: CASSTQQGSQPQHF. The chain couples TRBV19 to TRBJ1-5; maybe TRBD1 (6 bases). Trimming left V 4 bases short and J 6 bases short, with 13 bases between. Per the germline V gene, CDR1 is LNHDA and CDR2 is SQIVND (reference sequence). The CDR3 loop spans 14 amino acids. Together with reference TRBV19 and TRBJ1-5, the CDR3 gives the full variable domain: DGGITQSPKYLFRKEGQNVTLSCEQNLNHDAMYWYRQDPGQGLRLIYYSQIVNDFQKGDIAEGYSVSREKKESFPLTVTSAQKNPTAFYLCASSTQQGSQPQHFGDGTRLSIL.

This chain uses TRBV2 with TRBJ2-7; D possibly corresponds to TRBD2 (6 bases). The CDR3 spans 13 residues. In germline, CDR1 is SNHLY, CDR2 FYNNEI. V lost 8 bases and J 1 base, leaving 12 bases between the germline ends. CDR3 coding DNA: TGTGCCAGCGGGGGACTTCGGTCCTACGAGCAGTACTTC. This encodes CASGGLRSYEQYF.

V is TRBV6-5 and J is TRBJ1-2; 9 positions match TRBD1. Germline loops: CDR1 MNHEY, CDR2 SVGAGI. This CDR3 has 15 amino acids. Trimming at V came to 5 bases and at J to 6 bases, leaving 10 bases not matched to a gene. The CDR3: CASSRTGGRVNGYTF. The CDR3 DNA sequence: TGTGCCAGCAGTCGAACAGGGGGCAGAGTTAATGGCTACACCTTC.

The chain uses TRBV29-1 and TRBJ1-2, with D maybe TRBD1 (6 bases). Deletions cut 0 bases from V and 1 base from J, with 12 bases between. This CDR3 has 15 residues. Germline CDR1 SQVTM, CDR2 ANQGSEA. The CDR3 sequence: CSVEEWQGNNYGYTF. In DNA, the CDR3 is TGCAGCGTTGAAGAGTGGCAGGGGAATAACTATGGCTACACCTTC.

The chain is built from TRBV5-6 and TRBJ1-2; 11 positions match TRBD1. CDR3 length equals 14 residues. With 6 bases clipped from V and 4 bases from J, the junction kept 5 bases outside the gene matches. Germline V CDR1 and CDR2: SGHDT, YYEEEE. CDR3 in DNA: TGTGCCAGCACCAGGACAGGGGGCGTCTATGGCTACACCTTC. Amino acids: CASTRTGGVYGYTF.

In DNA form, the CDR3 reads TGTGCCAGCAGCGGCCATCGGGATCAGCCCCAGCATTTT. Its translation: CASSGHRDQPQHF. V and J are TRBV3-1 (or the pseudogene TRBV3-2) and TRBJ1-5, with D uncertain. Trimming took 5 bases from V and 5 from J, leaving 10 bases between them. Germline CDR1 LGHDT, CDR2 YNNKEL (reference sequence). There are 13 residues in the CDR3.

This rearrangement joins TRBV5-6 to TRBJ2-2; 8 bases are a match to TRBD2. V lost 6 bases to trimming and J lost 5 bases; unmatched junction nucleotides: 9. The germline V gene encodes CDR1 SGHDT and CDR2 YYEEEE. The CDR3 totals 15 residues. CDR3 protein: CASTGGRRRTGELFF. The CDR3 DNA is TGTGCCAGCACCGGCGGGAGGAGGAGAACCGGGGAGCTGTTTTTT.

CDR3 sequence (DNA): TGTGCCAGCAGCGTAGAGGGACAGGGACCCCATAATGAGCAGTTCTTC. Its translation is CASSVEGQGPHNEQFF. The V call is TRBV9, the J call TRBJ2-1; TRBD1 aligns across 9 bases. CDR1 SGDLS and CDR2 YYNGEE come from the germline V gene. The CDR3 contains 16 residues. The V gene end was trimmed by 0 bases and the J gene end by 7 bases; junction bases not matched to a gene: 8.